One sample yielded the 20 T cell receptor beta chains listed below, sequenced in a study of cytomegalovirus exposure and HLA in healthy donors. The primer mix had 60 Vbeta and 13 Jbeta primers. Data came from immunoSEQ multiplex PCR; TCRdb stores just in-frame clones and leaves some out. The table lists around 170,000 clones, roughly 79% of them singletons, with under 2% in the top ten. Sequenced material: PBMCs. The receptors stem from a man aged 35 to 55 in good health and CMV-seronegative.

The J gene is TRBJ2-3, the V gene TRBV30; D might be TRBD2 (5 bases). This CDR3 comprises 16 residues. In germline, CDR1 is GTSNPN, CDR2 SVGIG (reference sequence). Trimming stripped 0 bases from V and 4 bases from J, with 17 bases between. The CDR3 loop is CAWSVGIASNSDTQYF. The DNA of the CDR3 is TGTGCCTGGAGTGTAGGGATAGCGAGTAACTCAGATACGCAGTATTTT.

This clone was observed a few times. This sequence joins TRBV11-2 and TRBJ1-6; D gene uncertain. V was cut by 5 bases and J by 1 base, with 9 bases left in between. The CDR3 runs to 15 residues. Germline V CDR1 and CDR2: SGHAT, FQNNGV. CDR3 protein: CASSLEGSYNSPLHF. As DNA, the CDR3 is TGTGCCAGCAGCCTGGAGGGATCCTATAATTCACCCCTCCACTTT.

The chain employs TRBV20-1 and TRBJ1-2; D remains ambiguous. CDR1 is DFQATT, CDR2 SNEGSKA, per germline (reference sequence). CDR3 length equals 9 residues. V dropped 5 bases and J dropped 6 bases, with 4 bases sitting between them. The CDR3 sequence: CSAQNGYTF. The CDR3 DNA reads TGCAGTGCTCAAAATGGCTACACCTTC.

This clone has a single count. The J gene is TRBJ2-7, the V gene TRBV6-8, with D perhaps TRBD1 (5 bases). Germline CDR1 is MNHGY and CDR2 is SAAAGT. The CDR3 is 10 residues long. CDR3 bases: TGCCCCAGGGTGTCCTACGAGCAGTACGTC. Amino acids: CPRVSYEQYV.

The J gene is TRBJ2-3, the V gene TRBV7-9, with 7 bases lining up with TRBD2. The germline V gene has CDR1 SEHNR and CDR2 FQNEAQ (reference sequence). V was clipped by 6 bases and J by 8 bases; unmatched bases: 8. This CDR3 comprises 13 residues. CDR3 in amino acids: CASSWSGMGTQYF. DNA of the CDR3: TGTGCCAGCAGTTGGAGCGGGATGGGTACGCAGTATTTT.

This clone was counted once. One junction end disagrees with the germline gene, perhaps due to a read error. The V gene is TRBV2, the J gene TRBJ2-7, with 8 bases identical to TRBD2. Germline-derived CDR1 and CDR2 are SNHLY and FYNNEI. The CDR3 is made up of 13 amino acids. This CDR3 reads CASSTSGSFEQYF. CDR3 coding DNA: TGTGCCAGCTCCACTAGCGGATCCTTCGAGCAGTACTTC.

The chain carries TRBV7-3 and TRBJ2-1; 8 bases map to TRBD2. J lost 8 bases, V lost 8 bases, and 14 bases had no gene match. The CDR3 consists of 15 residues. In germline, CDR1 is SGHTA, CDR2 FQGTGA. CDR3 protein: CASGVGSGRGDEQFF. In DNA form, the CDR3 reads TGTGCCAGCGGTGTCGGGAGCGGGAGAGGTGATGAGCAGTTCTTC.

The chain joins TRBV9 to TRBJ2-3; D not resolved. Between the trimmed V and J ends, which lost 4 bases and 10 bases, there was a span of 22 bases. From germline, CDR1 is SGDLS and CDR2 YYNGEE. The CDR3 contains 15 residues. The CDR3 reads CASSPGFSLIGSQYF. CDR3 nucleotides: TGTGCCAGCAGCCCCGGGTTTTCCCTTATTGGGTCGCAGTATTTT.

The V and J genes are TRBV11-2 and TRBJ1-3; D possibly corresponds to TRBD1 (5 bases). Trimming left V 3 bases short and J 7 bases short, with 16 bases between. The CDR3 runs to 15 residues. The germline gives CDR1 SGHAT, CDR2 FQNNGV. CDR3 in DNA: TGTGCCAGCAGCTTCCTTCGACAGCAAAGTAACACCATATATTTT. This encodes CASSFLRQQSNTIYF.

V gene TRBV28 combines with J gene TRBJ1-1; 8 bases map to TRBD1. This CDR3 has 12 amino acids. Trimming cost V 7 bases and J 6 bases; bases outside gene matches: 4. Germline CDR1 and CDR2: MDHEN and SYDVKM. CDR3 sequence: CASTQGAAEAFF. CDR3 nucleotides: TGTGCCAGCACCCAGGGGGCGGCTGAAGCTTTCTTT.

J is TRBJ1-4 and V is TRBV19, with TRBD1 as a possible D gene (5 bases). Germline V lookup: CDR1 LNHDA, CDR2 SQIVND (reference sequence). The CDR3 has 15 amino acids. V lost 8 bases and J 4 bases, leaving 17 bases between the germline ends. The CDR3 DNA follows: TGTGCCAGTGGCGGACCAGGGCCCTTTAATGAAAAACTGTTTTTT. This translates into CASGGPGPFNEKLFF.

The V and J genes are TRBV7-3 and TRBJ2-5; no clear D. V gave up 1 base and J gave up 7 bases, with 10 bases separating them. CDR1 SGHTA and CDR2 FQGTGA come from the germline V gene. This CDR3 comprises 13 residues. CDR3 sequence: CASSLIPGSTQYF. CDR3 DNA: TGTGCCAGCAGCTTAATCCCCGGGTCGACCCAGTACTTC.

A note on this clone: Other DNA sequences in the same sample also yield this CDR3. This chain uses TRBV6-5 with TRBJ2-1, with D uncertain. Germline assignment: CDR1 MNHEY and CDR2 SVGAGI. The CDR3 sequence is 13 residues long. Between the trimmed V and J ends, which lost 2 bases and 4 bases, there was a span of 6 bases. DNA for the CDR3: TGTGCCAGCAGTTACGGCCCGTACAATGAGCAGTTCTTC. Protein sequence: CASSYGPYNEQFF.

The rearrangement uses TRBV29-1 and TRBJ1-1; D is uncertain. The V gene's germline CDR1 is SQVTM and CDR2 ANQGSEA. The CDR3 totals 14 residues. The V gene lost 4 bases and the J gene lost 4 bases, with 16 bases spanning the gap. CDR3 sequence (DNA): TGCAGCGTTGGGGCAGAATATGTGGGCACTGAAGCTTTCTTT. Protein: CSVGAEYVGTEAFF.

This clone was counted a few times. This rearrangement joins TRBV9 to TRBJ2-5; D possibly corresponds to TRBD1 (5 bases). The CDR3 is 15 amino acids. V was pared by 3 bases and J by 5 bases, with 17 bases between. Germline V gives CDR1 SGDLS, CDR2 YYNGEE. CDR3 in amino acids: CASSGENRFRETQYF. The CDR3 coding sequence is TGTGCCAGCAGCGGAGAGAACAGGTTTCGGGAGACCCAGTACTTC.

The rearrangement links TRBV7-9 to TRBJ2-1; the match to TRBD2 covers 8 bases. The CDR3 is 15 amino acids. The germline V gene encodes CDR1 SEHNR and CDR2 FQNEAQ (reference sequence). The V gene end was trimmed by 3 bases and the J gene end by 6 bases; junction bases not matched to a gene: 7. The CDR3 DNA sequence: TGTGCCAGCAGCTTGTCCGGGAGGGGCCTCAATGAGCAGTTCTTC. Its translation: CASSLSGRGLNEQFF.

In this sample, this clone turned up a few times. V usage is TRBV30 and J usage is TRBJ1-4, with D maybe TRBD1 (5 bases). V dropped 1 base and J dropped 8 bases, with 14 bases sitting between them. Germline V lookup: CDR1 GTSNPN, CDR2 SVGIG (reference sequence). This CDR3 is built from 14 residues. The CDR3 nucleotides read TGTGCCTGGAGTGAAGTATGGTCAGGGGAAAAACTGTTTTTT. Residues: CAWSEVWSGEKLFF.

The chain uses TRBV7-9 and TRBJ2-1; the D gene is possibly TRBD1 (5 bases). V dropped 5 bases and J dropped 4 bases, with 9 bases sitting between them. This CDR3 has 13 amino acids. Germline lookup yields CDR1 SEHNR and CDR2 FQNEAQ (reference sequence). CDR3 sequence reads: CASSPTGYNEQFF. The CDR3 DNA sequence: TGTGCCAGCAGCCCCACAGGTTACAATGAGCAGTTCTTC.

The gene calls are TRBV19 and TRBJ2-7, with TRBD2 matching 10 bases. The CDR3 is made up of 17 amino acids. V lost 10 bases and J lost 0; bases outside the gene matches: 15. Per germline, CDR1 LNHDA and CDR2 SQIVND (reference sequence). The CDR3 coding sequence is TGTGCCACCCAGGCGCTGTCAACTAGCGGGGACTCCTACGAGCAGTACTTC. It encodes CATQALSTSGDSYEQYF.

This CDR3 reads CSVRGFSSYEQYF. The CDR3 coding sequence is TGCAGCGTCAGGGGATTTAGCTCCTACGAGCAGTACTTC. The genes are TRBV29-1 and TRBJ2-7; TRBD1 might be the D (6 bases). The CDR3 has 13 amino acids. V lost 6 bases to trimming and J lost 0 bases, with 12 bases between them. Germline lookup yields CDR1 SQVTM and CDR2 ANQGSEA.